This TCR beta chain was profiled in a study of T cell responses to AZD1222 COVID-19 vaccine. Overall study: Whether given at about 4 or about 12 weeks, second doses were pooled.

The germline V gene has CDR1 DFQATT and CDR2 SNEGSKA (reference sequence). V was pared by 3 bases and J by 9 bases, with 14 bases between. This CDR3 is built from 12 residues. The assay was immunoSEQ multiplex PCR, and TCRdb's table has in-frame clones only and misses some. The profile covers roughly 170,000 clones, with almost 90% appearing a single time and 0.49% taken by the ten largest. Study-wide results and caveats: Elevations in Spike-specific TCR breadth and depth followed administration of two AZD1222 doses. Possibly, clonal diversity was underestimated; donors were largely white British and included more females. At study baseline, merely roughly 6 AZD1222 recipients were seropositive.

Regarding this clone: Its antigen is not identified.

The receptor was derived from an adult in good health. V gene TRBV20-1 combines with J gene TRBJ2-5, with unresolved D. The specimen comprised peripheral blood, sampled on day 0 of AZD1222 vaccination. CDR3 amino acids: CSASGPSLPQYF. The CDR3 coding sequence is TGCAGTGCTAGTGGACCCTCATTACCCCAGTACTTC.